This T cell receptor beta chain was identified during a study of T-cell reconstitution after alpha-beta-depleted transplantation in children. On this clonotype: Its antigen is as yet unknown.

Study results and limitations: T cells produced anew were the main source of T-cell counts and diversity one year after transplant. Reportedly, alpha-beta T cells present about two months post-transplant originated from several hundred expanded clones of graft origin. Surviving recipient T cells and intrathymic progenitors accounted for some patients' high TCRbeta diversity at day 60.

The ends were cut back, 4 bases at V and 9 bases at J, with 10 bases in the middle. Germline CDR1 and CDR2: MNHEY and SMNVEV (reference sequence). The CDR3 extends over 13 amino acids. A TCRbeta library incorporating unique molecular identifiers was prepared. TCRdb re-called the PCR reads through MiXCR, storing one row per CDR3 protein. The sample yields a few hundred thousand distinct CDR3 sequences, 20% to 30% seen once. V and J are TRBV27 and TRBJ1-6, with D unclear. Source: PBMCs, taken before TCRalphabeta/CD19-depleted stem cell transplant. This TCR was recovered from a boy under two years old with Wiskott-Aldrich syndrome, due to receive a stem cell transplant. CDR3: CASSSPRISPLHF. The DNA for the CDR3 is TGTGCCAGCAGTTCCCCGCGCATTTCACCCCTCCACTTT.